This is a list of T cell receptor beta chains from one sample in a study of T-cell memory formation after mild COVID-19. A single record per CDR3 protein comes from TCRdb applying MiXCR to the 5' RACE reads. The sample lists under 300,000 distinct CDR3 sequences, roughly a tenth occurring once. The sequencing sample was made of PBMCs or a T cell subset sorted from them (not recorded which). The receptors were gathered from a man younger than 35 who had mild COVID-19 (a few samples of this study predate the infection). Cell type and time point are not known. Each CDR3 is given with its conserved first and last residue. Fields, in order: V gene, D gene, clone size, J gene, CDR3 DNA, CDR3 protein. D genes are given only for firm matches. Clone size is stated in some rows and not others, as once, few, many or a class when expanded.

V gene: TRBV18; D gene: -; clone size: few; J gene: TRBJ1-2; CDR3 DNA: TGTGCCAGCTCACCGCTAGGCCCTGGGGAAATGGCGCCCGGCTACACCTTC; CDR3 protein: CASSPLGPGEMAPGYTF
V gene: TRBV12-3/TRBV12-4; D gene: TRBD1; clone size: few; J gene: TRBJ1-1; CDR3 DNA: TGTGCCAGCAGTTTCAGGGGGCGGGGTCTTGTGAACACTGAAGCTTTCTTT; CDR3 protein: CASSFRGRGLVNTEAFF
V gene: TRBV10-3; D gene: -; clone size: -; J gene: TRBJ1-1; CDR3 DNA: TGTGCCATCAGGGACAGTGGGGACACTGAAGCTTTCTTT; CDR3 protein: CAIRDSGDTEAFF
V gene: TRBV28; D gene: -; clone size: -; J gene: TRBJ1-5; CDR3 DNA: TGTGCCAGCAGCAGATATCAGCCCCAGCATTTT; CDR3 protein: CASSRYQPQHF
V gene: TRBV29-1; D gene: TRBD1; clone size: -; J gene: TRBJ1-1; CDR3 DNA: TGCAGCATAACCGGGACAGGGCTGAACACTGAAGCTTTCTTT; CDR3 protein: CSITGTGLNTEAFF
V gene: TRBV6-6; D gene: -; clone size: many; J gene: TRBJ1-5; CDR3 DNA: TGTGCCAGCAGTCGGGACGCCGAGCCCCAGCATTTT; CDR3 protein: CASSRDAEPQHF
V gene: TRBV4-3; D gene: -; clone size: -; J gene: TRBJ2-2; CDR3 DNA: TGCGCCAGCAGCCCGGATCGAGTAGGGTTAACCGGGGAGCTGTTTTTT; CDR3 protein: CASSPDRVGLTGELFF
V gene: TRBV20-1; D gene: -; clone size: few; J gene: TRBJ1-4; CDR3 DNA: TGCAGTGCTAGAGATTCGGACATAGGGAATGAAAAACTGTTTTTT; CDR3 protein: CSARDSDIGNEKLFF
V gene: TRBV7-2; D gene: TRBD2; clone size: few; J gene: TRBJ2-3; CDR3 DNA: TGTGCCAGCAGCTTTCCGGCTAGCGGGGGGTTCACAGATACGCAGTATTTT; CDR3 protein: CASSFPASGGFTDTQYF
V gene: TRBV4-1; D gene: TRBD1; clone size: few; J gene: TRBJ2-5; CDR3 DNA: TGCGCCAGCAGCCAAGAGGGACAGACGTACCAAGAGACCCAGTACTTC; CDR3 protein: CASSQEGQTYQETQYF
V gene: TRBV9; D gene: TRBD2; clone size: few; J gene: TRBJ2-1; CDR3 DNA: TGTGCCAGCAGCGCTCGGGGGGGGGTTTCCTACAATGAGCAGTTCTTC; CDR3 protein: CASSARGGVSYNEQFF
V gene: TRBV29-1; D gene: -; clone size: many; J gene: TRBJ1-1; CDR3 DNA: TGCAGCGTTGATTCACAGAACACTGAAGCTTTCTTT; CDR3 protein: CSVDSQNTEAFF
V gene: TRBV28; D gene: TRBD2; clone size: -; J gene: TRBJ2-5; CDR3 DNA: TGTGCCAGCACGACGGGGGGGGACCGGGAGACCCAGTACTTC; CDR3 protein: CASTTGGDRETQYF
V gene: TRBV7-2; D gene: TRBD2; clone size: few; J gene: TRBJ2-3; CDR3 DNA: TGTGCCAGCAGCTTAACGGGGGGGCCCCTAACAGATACGCAGTATTTT; CDR3 protein: CASSLTGGPLTDTQYF
V gene: TRBV5-1; D gene: -; clone size: few; J gene: TRBJ1-4; CDR3 DNA: TGCGCCAGCAGCTGGTGGGAGGCAACTAATGAAAAACTGTTTTTT; CDR3 protein: CASSWWEATNEKLFF
V gene: TRBV3-1; D gene: -; clone size: many; J gene: TRBJ2-1; CDR3 DNA: TGTGCCAGCAGCCAAGCAAGCGGCAATGAGCAGTTCTTC; CDR3 protein: CASSQASGNEQFF
V gene: TRBV4-1; D gene: -; clone size: few; J gene: TRBJ1-5; CDR3 DNA: TGCGCCAGCAGCCAAGTAGCCAAACTGGATGGCAATCAGCCCCAGCATTTT; CDR3 protein: CASSQVAKLDGNQPQHF
V gene: TRBV6-1; D gene: TRBD1; clone size: few; J gene: TRBJ1-5; CDR3 DNA: TGTGCCAGCATACAGGGGGAATGGAATCAGCCCCAGCATTTT; CDR3 protein: CASIQGEWNQPQHF
V gene: TRBV20-1; D gene: -; clone size: -; J gene: TRBJ2-1; CDR3 DNA: TGCAGTGCTAGACTCCAGGGCCCTAAATTCCGGCAGTTCTTC; CDR3 protein: CSARLQGPKFRQFF
V gene: TRBV6-5; D gene: -; clone size: few; J gene: TRBJ1-2; CDR3 DNA: TGTGCCAGCAGTTCCGACAGGTTTGGCGGCTACACCTTC; CDR3 protein: CASSSDRFGGYTF
V gene: TRBV11-2; D gene: TRBD2; clone size: -; J gene: TRBJ2-3; CDR3 DNA: TGTGCCAGCAGCTTGCGGGGGGGCCTCGGAGATACGCAGTATTTT; CDR3 protein: CASSLRGGLGDTQYF
V gene: TRBV6-6; D gene: -; clone size: few; J gene: TRBJ2-7; CDR3 DNA: TGTGCCAGCAGGGACCCCAGGGAGAGGCAGTACTTC; CDR3 protein: CASRDPRERQYF
V gene: TRBV7-2; D gene: -; clone size: -; J gene: TRBJ1-5; CDR3 DNA: TGTGCCAGCAGCCGAGATGTGAATCAGCCCCAGCATTTT; CDR3 protein: CASSRDVNQPQHF
V gene: TRBV20-1; D gene: -; clone size: few; J gene: TRBJ1-1; CDR3 DNA: TGCAGTGCTAGAGAGGCAGGCCCGAACACTGAAGCTTTCTTT; CDR3 protein: CSAREAGPNTEAFF
V gene: TRBV4-1; D gene: -; clone size: many; J gene: TRBJ2-7; CDR3 DNA: TGCGCCAGCAGCCAAGAAAGGGGCGGATTATACGAGCAGTACTTC; CDR3 protein: CASSQERGGLYEQYF
V gene: TRBV4-2; D gene: TRBD2; clone size: many; J gene: TRBJ2-1; CDR3 DNA: TGTGCCAGCAGCCAAGATCCGTCTAGCGGGGGTGAGCAGTTCTTC; CDR3 protein: CASSQDPSSGGEQFF
V gene: TRBV12-3/TRBV12-4; D gene: -; clone size: many; J gene: TRBJ2-5; CDR3 DNA: TGTGCCAGCACCGAGGGTACGCAAGAGACCCAGTACTTC; CDR3 protein: CASTEGTQETQYF
V gene: TRBV5-1; D gene: -; clone size: few; J gene: TRBJ2-5; CDR3 DNA: TGCGCCAGCAGCTTGGCCGCAGCAGGTCAAGAGACCCAGTACTTC; CDR3 protein: CASSLAAAGQETQYF
V gene: TRBV7-9; D gene: -; clone size: few; J gene: TRBJ1-2; CDR3 DNA: TGTGCCAGCACCCACACGGGTAGCGACTATGGCTACACCTTC; CDR3 protein: CASTHTGSDYGYTF
V gene: TRBV21-1; D gene: -; clone size: few; J gene: TRBJ1-1; CDR3 DNA: TGTGCCAGCAGCAAAGAGTGGCAGACAAACACTGAAGCTTTCTTT; CDR3 protein: CASSKEWQTNTEAFF
V gene: TRBV6-2/TRBV6-3; D gene: TRBD1; clone size: few; J gene: TRBJ1-2; CDR3 DNA: TGTGCCAGCAGTCGTCCGGGACAGGGAAACTATGGCTACACCTTC; CDR3 protein: CASSRPGQGNYGYTF
V gene: TRBV29-1; D gene: -; clone size: few; J gene: TRBJ2-3; CDR3 DNA: TGCAGCGTCCTAACACCCACAGATACGCAGTATTTT; CDR3 protein: CSVLTPTDTQYF
V gene: TRBV5-1; D gene: -; clone size: few; J gene: TRBJ2-7; CDR3 DNA: TGCGCCAGCAGCCAGGGAGCCTACGAGCAGTACTTC; CDR3 protein: CASSQGAYEQYF
V gene: TRBV7-3; D gene: -; clone size: many; J gene: TRBJ2-5; CDR3 DNA: TGTGCCAGCAGCTCTGCCGCAGGACAAGAGACCCAGTACTTC; CDR3 protein: CASSSAAGQETQYF
V gene: TRBV4-2; D gene: -; clone size: -; J gene: TRBJ2-7; CDR3 DNA: TGTGCCAGCAGCCAAGACGGGGATCCCTACGAGCAGTACTTC; CDR3 protein: CASSQDGDPYEQYF
V gene: TRBV6-2/TRBV6-3; D gene: TRBD1; clone size: few; J gene: TRBJ2-1; CDR3 DNA: TGTGCCAGCAGCCTCCTATGGACAGGGGGCGATGAGCAGTTCTTC; CDR3 protein: CASSLLWTGGDEQFF
V gene: TRBV7-3; D gene: -; clone size: -; J gene: TRBJ2-2; CDR3 DNA: TGTGCCAGCAGCACTGATACCGGGGAGCTGTTTTTT; CDR3 protein: CASSTDTGELFF
V gene: TRBV4-1; D gene: -; clone size: -; J gene: TRBJ2-5; CDR3 DNA: TGCGCCAGCAGCCAAGACAGGGATGAGACCCAGTACTTC; CDR3 protein: CASSQDRDETQYF
V gene: TRBV5-1; D gene: TRBD1; clone size: many; J gene: TRBJ2-3; CDR3 DNA: TGCGCCAGCAAAGGACAGGGCAGCACAGATACGCAGTATTTT; CDR3 protein: CASKGQGSTDTQYF
V gene: TRBV11-2; D gene: -; clone size: -; J gene: TRBJ2-7; CDR3 DNA: TGTGCCAGCGGGTTAACAGGGTTTGGCCTCTACGAGCAGTACTTC; CDR3 protein: CASGLTGFGLYEQYF
V gene: TRBV19; D gene: -; clone size: few; J gene: TRBJ2-3; CDR3 DNA: TGTGCCAGTAGCTCCGGGACTCCACGGTATTTT; CDR3 protein: CASSSGTPRYF
V gene: TRBV4-1; D gene: -; clone size: -; J gene: TRBJ1-4; CDR3 DNA: TGCGCCAGCAGCCATGGGAACGAAAAACTGTTTTTT; CDR3 protein: CASSHGNEKLFF
V gene: TRBV29-1; D gene: TRBD1; clone size: few; J gene: TRBJ2-1; CDR3 DNA: TGCAGCGTTGGGAACAGGGGTCTCTACAATGAGCAGTTCTTC; CDR3 protein: CSVGNRGLYNEQFF
V gene: TRBV25-1; D gene: -; clone size: few; J gene: TRBJ2-7; CDR3 DNA: TGTGCCAGCAGTGAGTATGGTGACGAGCAGTACTTC; CDR3 protein: CASSEYGDEQYF
V gene: TRBV6-4; D gene: -; clone size: many; J gene: TRBJ2-3; CDR3 DNA: TGTGCCAGCAGTCAAAGGGATACAGATACGCAGTATTTT; CDR3 protein: CASSQRDTDTQYF
V gene: TRBV5-4; D gene: -; clone size: many; J gene: TRBJ2-6; CDR3 DNA: TGTGCCAGCAGCTCGGCAGAGTACGTCCTTAACTCTGGGGCCAACGTCCTGACTTTC; CDR3 protein: CASSSAEYVLNSGANVLTF
V gene: TRBV6-2/TRBV6-3; D gene: TRBD2; clone size: -; J gene: TRBJ2-7; CDR3 DNA: TGTGCCAGCAGTTACTCACTTAAAGGGACTAGCGGGGAATACGAGCAGTACTTC; CDR3 protein: CASSYSLKGTSGEYEQYF
V gene: TRBV7-6; D gene: -; clone size: -; J gene: TRBJ2-7; CDR3 DNA: TGTGCCAGCAGCGGACGGGACGCCTACGAGCAGTACTTC; CDR3 protein: CASSGRDAYEQYF
V gene: TRBV20-1; D gene: -; clone size: many; J gene: TRBJ1-2; CDR3 DNA: TGCAGTGCTAGTGCACCCCTGGGCTATGGCTACACCTTC; CDR3 protein: CSASAPLGYGYTF
V gene: TRBV5-1; D gene: -; clone size: -; J gene: TRBJ1-5; CDR3 DNA: TGCGCCACCCGTTGGACGGAAAATCAGCCCCAGCATTTT; CDR3 protein: CATRWTENQPQHF
V gene: TRBV18; D gene: TRBD1; clone size: many; J gene: TRBJ2-7; CDR3 DNA: TGTGCCAGCTCATCGGACAGGGCCTACGAGCAGTACTTC; CDR3 protein: CASSSDRAYEQYF
V gene: TRBV19; D gene: -; clone size: -; J gene: TRBJ1-1; CDR3 DNA: TGTGCCAGTAGCCGTAACTTCGAAGCTTTCTTT; CDR3 protein: CASSRNFEAFF
V gene: TRBV7-8; D gene: TRBD1; clone size: few; J gene: TRBJ1-2; CDR3 DNA: TGTGCCAGCAGCTTGAAACCGGGACAGGCCCCACCTTACTATGGCTACACCTTC; CDR3 protein: CASSLKPGQAPPYYGYTF
V gene: TRBV28; D gene: TRBD2; clone size: few; J gene: TRBJ2-2; CDR3 DNA: TGTGCCAGCAAGCTAGCGGGGGGGCTCACCGGGGAGCTGTTTTTT; CDR3 protein: CASKLAGGLTGELFF
V gene: TRBV12-3/TRBV12-4; D gene: -; clone size: many; J gene: TRBJ1-5; CDR3 DNA: TGTGCCAGCAGTTTGAGGGAACAAGGACGCAATCAGCCCCAGCATTTT; CDR3 protein: CASSLREQGRNQPQHF
V gene: TRBV11-2; D gene: -; clone size: few; J gene: TRBJ1-2; CDR3 DNA: TGTGCCAGCAGCTTGACCGGGGGGGCCCCCTATGGCTACACCTTC; CDR3 protein: CASSLTGGAPYGYTF
V gene: TRBV29-1; D gene: -; clone size: few; J gene: TRBJ1-2; CDR3 DNA: TGCAGCGTTAGGGATAACTATGGCTACACCTTC; CDR3 protein: CSVRDNYGYTF
V gene: TRBV7-2; D gene: -; clone size: many; J gene: TRBJ1-2; CDR3 DNA: TGTGCCAGCAGCTTAGTCCCGGAAAACTATGGCTACACCTTC; CDR3 protein: CASSLVPENYGYTF